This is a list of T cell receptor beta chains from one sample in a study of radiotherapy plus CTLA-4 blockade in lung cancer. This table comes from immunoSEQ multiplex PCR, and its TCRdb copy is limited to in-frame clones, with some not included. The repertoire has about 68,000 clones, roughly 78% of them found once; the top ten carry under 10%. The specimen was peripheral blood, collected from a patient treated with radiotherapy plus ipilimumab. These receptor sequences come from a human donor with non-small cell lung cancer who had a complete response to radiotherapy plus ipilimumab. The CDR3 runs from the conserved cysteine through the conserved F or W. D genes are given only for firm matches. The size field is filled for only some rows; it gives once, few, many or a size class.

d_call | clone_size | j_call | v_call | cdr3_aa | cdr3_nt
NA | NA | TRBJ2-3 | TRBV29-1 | CSVGAGRTDTQYF | TGCAGCGTTGGTGCAGGGAGGACAGATACGCAGTATTTT
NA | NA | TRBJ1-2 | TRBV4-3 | CASSQDVTGTPSRGYTF | TGCGCCAGCAGCCAAGATGTTACGGGGACCCCTTCGCGGGGCTACACCTTC
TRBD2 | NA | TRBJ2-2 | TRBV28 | CASSFLTSGRTGELFF | TGTGCCAGCAGCTTCCTCACTAGCGGGAGAACCGGGGAGCTGTTTTTT
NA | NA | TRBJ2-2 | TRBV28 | CASSLPSRTRSGELFF | TGTGCCAGCAGTTTACCATCCCGGACGAGATCGGGGGAGCTGTTTTTT
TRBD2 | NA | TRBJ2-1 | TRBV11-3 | CASSRVRGSGVEQFF | TGTGCCAGCAGCCGGGTACGCGGGAGTGGGGTTGAGCAGTTCTTC
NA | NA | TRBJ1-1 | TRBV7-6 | CASSLGGAEAFF | TGTGCCAGCAGCTTAGGGGGGGCTGAAGCTTTCTTT
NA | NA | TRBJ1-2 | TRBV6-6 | CASSYPEGDGYTF | TGTGCCAGCAGTTACCCCGAGGGGGATGGCTACACCTTC
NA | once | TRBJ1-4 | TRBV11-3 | CASSSQGPFATNEKLFF | TGTGCCAGCAGCTCACAGGGCCCCTTTGCAACTAATGAAAAACTGTTTTTT
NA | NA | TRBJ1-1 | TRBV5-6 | CASSWGGSNTEAFF | TGTGCCAGCAGCTGGGGGGGAAGTAACACTGAAGCTTTCTTT
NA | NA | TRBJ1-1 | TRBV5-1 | CASSWGGDTNTEAFF | TGCGCCAGCAGCTGGGGGGGGGACACCAACACTGAAGCTTTCTTT
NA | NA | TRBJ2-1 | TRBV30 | CAWSVNRAYSYNEQFF | TGTGCCTGGAGTGTCAACAGGGCCTACTCCTACAATGAGCAGTTCTTC
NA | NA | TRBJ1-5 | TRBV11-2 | CASSLNRELQPQHF | TGTGCCAGCAGCTTAAATCGGGAGCTTCAGCCCCAGCATTTT
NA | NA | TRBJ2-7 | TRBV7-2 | CASSLGGVGEQYF | TGTGCCAGCAGCTTAGGAGGGGTCGGCGAGCAGTACTTC
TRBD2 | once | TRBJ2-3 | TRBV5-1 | CASSPQIAGGEGTDTQYF | TGCGCCAGCAGCCCCCAAATAGCGGGGGGTGAGGGCACAGATACGCAGTATTTT
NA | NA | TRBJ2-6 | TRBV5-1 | CASSTQSSGANVLTF | TGCGCCAGCAGCACACAGAGCTCTGGGGCCAACGTCCTGACTTTC
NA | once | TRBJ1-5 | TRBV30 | CAWSYKGNQPQHF | TGTGCCTGGAGTTATAAGGGGAATCAGCCCCAGCATTTT
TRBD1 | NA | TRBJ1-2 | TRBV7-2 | CASSSRTGGYGSYGYTF | TGTGCCAGCAGCTCCAGAACAGGGGGATACGGTAGCTATGGCTACACCTTC
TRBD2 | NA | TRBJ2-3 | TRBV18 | CASSPSGGSTDTQYF | TGTGCCAGCTCACCTAGCGGGGGAAGCACAGATACGCAGTATTTT
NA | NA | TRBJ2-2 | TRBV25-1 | CASTPPSPVTGELFF | TGTGCCAGCACCCCGCCCTCTCCAGTCACCGGGGAGCTGTTTTTT
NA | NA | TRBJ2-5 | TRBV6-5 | CASSSVGQETQYF | TGTGCCAGCAGTTCTGTGGGGCAAGAGACCCAGTACTTC
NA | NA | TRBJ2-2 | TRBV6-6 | CASRRDSNTGELFF | TGTGCCAGCAGAAGGGATAGTAACACCGGGGAGCTGTTTTTT
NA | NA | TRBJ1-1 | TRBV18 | CASSLGPGNTEAFF | TGTGCCAGCTCACTCGGGCCGGGGAACACTGAAGCTTTCTTT
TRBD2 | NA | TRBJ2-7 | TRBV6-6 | CASSYWGGNSYEQYF | TGTGCCAGCAGTTACTGGGGGGGGAACTCCTACGAGCAGTACTTC
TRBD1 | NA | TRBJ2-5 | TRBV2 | CASSEGTGGETQYF | TGTGCCAGCAGTGAGGGGACAGGGGGAGAGACCCAGTACTTC
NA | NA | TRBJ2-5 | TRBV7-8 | CASSLGSHGGLQETQYF | TGTGCCAGCAGCTTAGGTTCCCACGGGGGCCTACAAGAGACCCAGTACTTC
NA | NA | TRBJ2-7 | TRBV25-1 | CASSYTGYEQYF | TGTGCCAGCAGTTACACAGGCTACGAGCAGTACTTC
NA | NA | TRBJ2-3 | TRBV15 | CATSRGMELVDGDTQYF | TGTGCCACCAGCAGAGGAATGGAACTAGTAGACGGGGATACGCAGTATTTT
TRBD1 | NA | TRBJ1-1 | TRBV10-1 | CASSESGGQMNTEAFF | TGCGCCAGCAGTGAGTCGGGGGGACAGATGAACACTGAAGCTTTCTTT
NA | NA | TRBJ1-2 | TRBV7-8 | CASSSGAGVYGYTF | TGTGCCAGCAGCTCTGGGGCAGGGGTCTATGGCTACACCTTC
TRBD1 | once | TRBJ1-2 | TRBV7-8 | CASSLAGTGGYGYTF | TGTGCCAGCAGCTTAGCCGGGACAGGGGGTTATGGCTACACCTTC
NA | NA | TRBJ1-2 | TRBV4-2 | CASSHHRVANYSYTF | TGTGCCAGCAGCCACCATAGGGTGGCTAACTATAGCTACACCTTC
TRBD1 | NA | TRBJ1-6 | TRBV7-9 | CASSPQGIASPLHF | TGTGCCAGCAGCCCACAGGGGATAGCTTCACCCCTCCACTTT
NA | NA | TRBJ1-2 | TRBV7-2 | CASSPNEGYTF | TGTGCCAGCAGCCCCAACGAAGGCTACACCTTC
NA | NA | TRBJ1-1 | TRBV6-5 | CASSHQPDRYTEAFF | TGTGCCAGCAGTCACCAGCCCGACCGATACACTGAAGCTTTCTTT
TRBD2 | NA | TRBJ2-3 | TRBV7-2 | CASSLVVAGGSDTQYF | TGTGCCAGCAGCTTAGTGGTAGCGGGGGGATCAGATACGCAGTATTTT
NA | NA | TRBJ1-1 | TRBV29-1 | CSVAQGMNTEAFF | TGCAGCGTGGCACAGGGAATGAACACTGAAGCTTTCTTT
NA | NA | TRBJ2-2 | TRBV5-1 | CASSSFRGNTGELFF | TGCGCCAGCAGCTCGTTCCGGGGGAACACCGGGGAGCTGTTTTTT
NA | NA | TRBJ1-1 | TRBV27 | CASSSGGPGVLEAFF | TGTGCCAGCAGTAGTGGGGGCCCGGGGGTTTTAGAAGCTTTCTTT
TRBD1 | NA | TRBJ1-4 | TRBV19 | CASSRAGGAGLEKLFF | TGTGCCAGTAGTCGAGCAGGGGGCGCGGGTTTGGAAAAACTGTTTTTT
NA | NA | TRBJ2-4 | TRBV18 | CASSPARVSKNIQYF | TGTGCCAGCTCACCCGCCAGGGTGTCCAAAAACATTCAGTACTTC
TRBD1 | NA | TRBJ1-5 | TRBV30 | CAWSVKSGGTQPQHF | TGTGCCTGGAGTGTTAAATCAGGGGGAACTCAGCCCCAGCATTTT
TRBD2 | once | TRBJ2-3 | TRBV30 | CAWSVLRLAGAYTQYF | TGTGCCTGGAGTGTACTCCGTCTAGCGGGAGCCTATACGCAGTATTTT
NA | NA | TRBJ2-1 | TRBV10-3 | CAIGERDPFYNEQFF | TGTGCCATCGGCGAGAGGGACCCATTCTACAATGAGCAGTTCTTC
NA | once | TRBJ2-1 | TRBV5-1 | CASSVGDRHNEQFF | TGCGCCAGCAGCGTCGGGGACCGACACAATGAGCAGTTCTTC
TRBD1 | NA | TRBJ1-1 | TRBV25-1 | CASSADREAFF | TGTGCCAGCAGTGCGGACAGGGAAGCTTTCTTT
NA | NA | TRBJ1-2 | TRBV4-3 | CASSQEKTLNYGYTF | TGCGCCAGCAGCCAAGAAAAGACCCTAAACTATGGCTACACCTTC
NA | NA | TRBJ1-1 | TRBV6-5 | CASSYRGDTEAFF | TGTGCCAGCAGTTACAGAGGGGACACTGAAGCTTTCTTT
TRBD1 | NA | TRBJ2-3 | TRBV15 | CATSQGAGTGTDTQYF | TGTGCCACCAGCCAGGGGGCGGGGACCGGCACAGATACGCAGTATTTT
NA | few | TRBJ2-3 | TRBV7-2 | CASSLDHTDTQYF | TGTGCCAGCAGCTTAGACCACACAGATACGCAGTATTTT
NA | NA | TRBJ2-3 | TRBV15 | CATSDPRGQGGGDTQYF | TGTGCCACCAGCGATCCCCGCGGCCAGGGAGGAGGAGATACGCAGTATTTT
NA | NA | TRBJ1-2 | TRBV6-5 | CASSYAGIRENYGYTF | TGTGCCAGCAGTTACGCAGGGATCCGGGAGAACTATGGCTACACCTTC
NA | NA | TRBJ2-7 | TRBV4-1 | CASSQDSPQRTSYEQYF | TGCGCCAGCAGCCAAGATTCTCCCCAGCGGACCTCCTACGAGCAGTACTTC
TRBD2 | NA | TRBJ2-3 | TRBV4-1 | CASSLQGRTSGSTDTQYF | TGCGCCAGCAGCCTCCAGGGTCGGACTAGCGGGAGTACGGATACGCAGTATTTT
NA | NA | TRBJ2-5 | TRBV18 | CASSLKGETQYF | TGTGCCAGCTCCCTTAAGGGGGAGACCCAGTACTTC